The 26 T cell receptor beta chains given below trace back to one sample, sequenced in a study of glioma-infiltrating T cells. TCR alpha and beta CDR3 regions were amplified from RNA using iRepertoire nested multiplex PCR. TCRdb independently ran MiXCR on the multiplex PCR reads; one entry per CDR3 protein. The sample has about 180,000 distinct CDR3 sequences, about 46% seen once. Sequenced: glioma tissue, nonneoplastic brain tissue, or PBMCs (not recorded which). The source of these receptors is a human donor with low-grade glioma or glioblastoma, undergoing nonglioma brain surgery, or in good health (not recorded which).

The chain carries TRBV20-1 and TRBJ2-5; 13 positions match TRBD2. This CDR3 has 15 residues. Germline V gene sequence: CDR1 DFQATT, CDR2 SNEGSKA (reference sequence). J lost 4 bases, V lost 6 bases, and 8 bases had no gene match. CDR3 DNA sequence: TGCAGTGCCCCTACTAGCGGGAGGGCCGTAGAGACCCAGTACTTC. It encodes CSAPTSGRAVETQYF.

This chain joins TRBV12-3 or TRBV12-4 and TRBJ2-1; perhaps TRBD1 as D (5 bases). The CDR3 is 13 amino acids. Trimming pared 5 bases from V and 5 bases from J, leaving 10 bases between. CDR3 sequence reads: CASSPRGNNEQFF. CDR3 DNA: TGTGCCAGCAGTCCTAGGGGAAACAATGAGCAGTTCTTC.

This clonotype was counted at least ten times. The V gene is TRBV3-1, the J gene TRBJ1-5; D is unresolved. This CDR3 comprises 14 residues. V lost 1 base, J lost 3 bases, and 7 bases lay in between. In germline, CDR1 is LGHDT, CDR2 YNNKEL (reference sequence). CDR3 in amino acids: CASSQGRINQPQHF. As DNA, the CDR3 is TGTGCCAGCAGCCAAGGCAGGATCAATCAGCCCCAGCATTTT.

The genes are TRBV20-1 and TRBJ2-1; D is unclear. This CDR3 contains 13 residues. The V and J ends lost 6 bases and 10 bases respectively, with 19 bases between them. From germline, CDR1 is DFQATT and CDR2 SNEGSKA (reference sequence). The CDR3 loop reads CSARRYSSYEQFF. The CDR3 DNA follows: TGCAGTGCACGCCGGTACAGCTCCTACGAGCAGTTCTTC.

The sample holds many counts of this clonotype. This rearrangement joins TRBV25-1 to TRBJ1-1, with 7 bases identical to TRBD1. The germline CDR1 and CDR2 sequences are MGHDK and SYGVNS. The CDR3 sequence is 14 residues long. With V trimmed by 4 bases and J by 3 bases, 5 bases remained unmatched. CDR3 residues: CASSAWTGYTEAFF. Here the CDR3 DNA reads TGTGCCAGCAGTGCTTGGACAGGTTACACTGAAGCTTTCTTT.

This clonotype was seen many times. CDR3 bases: TGTGCCAGCAGTGAAGGGCAGGGTGTGATCAATGAGCAGTTCTTC. This encodes CASSEGQGVINEQFF. V is TRBV25-1 and J is TRBJ2-1; possible D gene TRBD1, 5 bases. Germline lookup yields CDR1 MGHDK and CDR2 SYGVNS. The CDR3 consists of 15 residues. V gave up 2 bases and J gave up 6 bases, with 14 bases separating them.

This clonotype was picked up a small number of times. The CDR3 end shows no conserved phenylalanine or tryptophan, and so a read error is likely. The limits of the CDR3 on the DNA are not certain, so only TCRdb's listed CDR3 is given. The chain carries TRBV2 and TRBJ2-7; the D call in the table, TRBD1, was not verified against the DNA. Germline values: CDR1 SNHLY, CDR2 FYNNEI. From its first to its last residue, the CDR3 has 12 amino acids. CDR3 sequence reads: CASSESTREEYS.

This clonotype was found many times. CDR3 protein: CASTLPTGGLGQPQHF. The CDR3 nucleotides are TGTGCCAGCACCCTCCCAACAGGGGGCCTAGGGCAGCCCCAGCATTTT. The chain joins TRBV28 to TRBJ1-5; TRBD1 matches 9 bases. Germline V gene sequence: CDR1 MDHEN, CDR2 SYDVKM. J lost 7 bases, V lost 7 bases, and 14 bases had no gene match. The length of the CDR3 is 16 residues.

The CDR3, as DNA: TGTGCCAGCAGTGAAGATCAGAGCACAGATACGCAGTATTTT. Amino acids: CASSEDQSTDTQYF. The chain joins TRBV2 to TRBJ2-3; D is ambiguous. The germline V gene has CDR1 SNHLY and CDR2 FYNNEI. The CDR3 extends over 14 amino acids. V was shortened by 1 base and J by 0 bases, with 5 bases between the two germline ends.

This clonotype was detected ten times or more. V gene TRBV12-3 or TRBV12-4 combines with J gene TRBJ1-5; a weak D match, TRBD1 (6 bases). Trimming took off 6 bases at V and 5 bases at J, with 17 bases between the two ends. The CDR3 runs to 15 residues. CDR3 sequence reads: CASSLTDSLHQPQHF. The CDR3 DNA follows: TGTGCCAGCAGCCTAACGGACAGCCTACATCAGCCCCAGCATTTT.

The sample holds many counts of this clonotype. V usage is TRBV28 and J usage is TRBJ2-7, with a tentative D call TRBD1 (5 bases). V lost 6 bases to trimming and J lost 3 bases, with 9 bases between them. CDR3 size: 12 residues. Germline CDR1 and CDR2: MDHEN and SYDVKM. CDR3 region: CASRSQGYEQYF. The CDR3 region has the DNA TGTGCCAGCAGGAGTCAGGGCTACGAGCAGTACTTC.

For this clonotype: Just one base apart from a much larger clone, this may be a read error. V is TRBV28 and J is TRBJ2-3; perhaps TRBD2 as D (6 bases). The CDR3 consists of 14 residues. Germline CDR1 and CDR2: MDHEN and SYDVKM. The V end was cut by 3 bases, the J end by 5 bases, with 12 bases between. The CDR3 loop reads CASSLMSGEDTQYF. The CDR3 coding sequence is TGTGCCAGCAGTTTGATGTCGGGAGAAGATACGCAGTATTTT.

The rearrangement links TRBV11-2 to TRBJ2-1; the match to TRBD1 covers 7 bases. Unmatched junction bases numbered 9, after V lost 2 bases and J lost 8 bases. Germline-derived CDR1 and CDR2 are SGHAT and FQNNGV. CDR3 length: 15 amino acids. CDR3 loop: CASSLIGRGQDEQFF. In DNA, the CDR3 is TGTGCCAGCAGCTTAATCGGAAGGGGGCAGGATGAGCAGTTCTTC.

As concerns this clonotype: One end of the junction does not line up with germline, which may come from a read error. The chain is built from TRBV28 and TRBJ2-7; perhaps TRBD2 as D (6 bases). The CDR3 is 14 amino acids. CDR1 and CDR2 from the germline V gene are MDHEN and SYDVKM. The CDR3 sequence is CAGGPATSSYQQYF. CDR3 bases: TGTGCCGGAGGGCCCGCTACTAGCTCCTACCAGCAGTACTTC.

This clonotype was detected many times. V and J are TRBV28 and TRBJ1-1, with TRBD1 matching over 7 bases. The CDR3 is made up of 16 amino acids. Trimming at V came to 5 bases and at J to 4 bases, leaving 13 bases not matched to a gene. CDR1 is MDHEN and CDR2 is SYDVKM in the germline V gene. CDR3 nucleotide sequence: TGTGCCAGCAGTCTACCGACAGGGAAGGTATTCACTGAAGCTTTCTTT. Amino acids: CASSLPTGKVFTEAFF.

This clonotype was recorded at least ten times. The chain is built from TRBV27 and TRBJ1-2; D gene uncertain. The CDR3 sequence is 14 residues long. Germline CDR1 reads MNHEY; CDR2 reads SMNVEV (reference sequence). V lost 0 bases and J lost 0, with 5 bases in between. DNA for the CDR3: TGTGCCAGCAGTTTATCATACACTAACTATGGCTACACCTTC. Protein product: CASSLSYTNYGYTF.

In regard to this clonotype: A single base separates this from a much larger clone, so it may be a read error. No conserved phenylalanine or tryptophan ends this CDR3, so it is likely a read error. The chain employs TRBV14 and TRBJ2-5; TRBD1 agrees at 8 bases. V lost 4 bases to trimming and J lost 3 bases; unmatched junction nucleotides: 4. Germline CDR1 is SGHDN and CDR2 is FVKESK. The CDR3 covers 14 residues. In nucleotides, the CDR3 is TGTGCCAGCAGCCTACCACAGGGGGAAGAGACCCAGTACTTA. Protein: CASSLPQGEETQYL.

The chain couples TRBV29-1 to TRBJ1-1; possibly TRBD1 for D (6 bases). The CDR3 spans 11 residues. Germline CDR1 SQVTM, CDR2 ANQGSEA. The CDR3 bases are TGCATCGAGCGGACAGCCAGTGAAGCTTTCTTT. It is translated as CIERTASEAFF. Looking up the rest from reference TRBV29-1 and TRBJ1-1 gives the full variable domain: SAVISQKPSRDICQRGTSLTIQCQVDSQVTMMFWYRQQPGQSLTLIATANQGSEATYESGFVIDKFPISRPNLTFSTLTVSNMSPEDSSIYLCIERTASEAFFGQGTRLTVV.

The chain joins TRBV2 to TRBJ2-3; 10 positions match TRBD2. This CDR3 spans 16 amino acids. CDR1 and CDR2 from the germline V gene are SNHLY and FYNNEI. J lost 4 bases, V lost 1 base, and 5 bases had no gene match. CDR3 amino acids: CASSEGAGGTADTQYF. Here the CDR3 DNA reads TGTGCCAGCAGTGAAGGAGCGGGAGGGACAGCAGATACGCAGTATTTT.

As to this clonotype: A much bigger clone sits one base away, suggesting this may be a read error. The chain carries TRBV20-1 and TRBJ2-7; 10 bases match TRBD2. This CDR3 has 15 residues. V lost 4 bases to trimming and J lost 3 bases; unmatched junction nucleotides: 9. Per germline, CDR1 DFQATT and CDR2 SNEGSKA (reference sequence). CDR3 nucleotides: TGCAGTGCTACCCCCACTAGCGGGAACCTCTACGAGCAGTACTTC. Its translation: CSATPTSGNLYEQYF.

V and J are TRBV12-5 and TRBJ2-7; no firm D call. CDR1 LGHNT and CDR2 FRNRAP come from the germline V gene. The V gene lost 10 bases and the J gene lost 3 bases, with 19 bases spanning the gap. This CDR3 is 14 amino acids long. The CDR3 spells CATPIRVVVYEQYF. The CDR3 DNA sequence: TGTGCTACACCGATTAGGGTAGTAGTCTACGAGCAGTACTTC.

On this clonotype: A clone one base away is much larger, so this may be a read error. CDR3 in amino acids: CASSSSGQAPNKQYF. The CDR3 DNA reads as TGTGCCAGCAGTTCGAGCGGACAGGCCCCGAATAAGCAGTATTTT. The V call is TRBV6-5, the J call TRBJ2-3, with TRBD1 matching 7 bases. Unmatched junction bases numbered 15, after V lost 4 bases and J lost 11 bases. The length of the CDR3 is 15 residues. The germline gives CDR1 MNHEY, CDR2 SVGAGI.

In regard to this clonotype: This sequence may be a read error, since a much larger clone differs from it by one base. The V and J genes are TRBV27 and TRBJ2-7, with 12 bases that match TRBD1. Trimming took 10 bases from V and 5 from J; bases not matched to a gene: 6. The germline CDR1 and CDR2 sequences are MNHEY and SMNVEV (reference sequence). There are 13 residues in the CDR3. CDR3 coding DNA: TGTGCCAACCGGGACAGGGGGCGGAACGAGCAGTACTTC. This gives the protein CANRDRGRNEQYF.

This clonotype was seen repeatedly, ten times or more. The V and J genes are TRBV6-1 and TRBJ2-1; TRBD2 matches 9 bases. The CDR3 extends over 16 amino acids. The ends lost 3 bases at V and 4 bases at J; junction bases unmatched: 7. The germline V gene encodes CDR1 MNHNS and CDR2 SASEGT. CDR3 sequence (DNA): TGTGCCAGCAGTGACCTAGCGGGACGGCCTTACAATGAGCAGTTCTTC. It encodes CASSDLAGRPYNEQFF.

Comment on this clonotype: The junction departs from the called germline gene at one end, perhaps through a read error. The rearrangement uses TRBV28 and TRBJ1-2; D not certain. The CDR3 has 12 residues. CDR1 and CDR2 (germline): MDHEN, SYDVKM. CDR3 in amino acids: CDSSSMGYGYTF. In DNA, the CDR3 is TGTGACAGCAGTTCTATGGGCTATGGGTACACATTC.

There are many counts of this clonotype. One end of the junction varies from germline; a read error may be responsible. The chain carries TRBV28 and TRBJ2-5; D may correspond to TRBD1 or TRBD2 (5 bases each). Germline-derived CDR1 and CDR2 are MDHEN and SYDVKM. The CDR3 is 14 residues long. The CDR3 DNA reads as TGTGCCAGCAGCCCTACCTACCGAGGGGAGACCCAGTACTTT. It encodes CASSPTYRGETQYF.